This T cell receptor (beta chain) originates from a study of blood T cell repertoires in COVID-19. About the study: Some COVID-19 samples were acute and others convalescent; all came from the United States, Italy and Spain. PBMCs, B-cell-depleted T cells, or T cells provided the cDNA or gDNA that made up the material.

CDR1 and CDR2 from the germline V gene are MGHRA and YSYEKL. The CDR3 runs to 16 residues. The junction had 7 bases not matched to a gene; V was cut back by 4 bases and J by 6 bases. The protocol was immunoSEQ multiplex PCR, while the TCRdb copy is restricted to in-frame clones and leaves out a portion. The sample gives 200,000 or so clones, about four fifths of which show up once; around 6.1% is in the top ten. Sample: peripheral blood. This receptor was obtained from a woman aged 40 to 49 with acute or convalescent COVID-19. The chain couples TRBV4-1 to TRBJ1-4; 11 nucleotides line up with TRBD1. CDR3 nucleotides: TGCGCCAGCAGCCCGGACAGGGGGCGAGGACATGAAAAACTGTTTTTT. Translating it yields CASSPDRGRGHEKLFF.